This is a list of T cell receptor beta chains from one sample in a study of regulatory T cells in long-lasting Graves disease. Via MiXCR, TCRdb re-called the multiplex PCR reads, giving one row per CDR3 protein. The top ten hold roughly a quarter of the sample, which has some 340,000 distinct CDR3 sequences, approximately 23% seen once. The source material was peripheral blood mononuclear cells (PBMCs), sampled when the disease was refractory, from a patient treated with antithyroid drugs. These receptors originate from a woman in her thirties or forties with Graves disease. The CDR3 runs from the conserved cysteine through the conserved F or W. The order of the fields is D gene, J gene, V gene, clone size, CDR3 DNA, CDR3 protein. D genes are given only for firm matches. Clone sizes are given selectively: once, few, many, or a class where the clone is expanded.

- TRBJ1-4 TRBV28 many TGTGCCAGCACCCAGGACCGTAGGGAAAAACTGTTTTTT CASTQDRREKLFF
TRBD2 TRBJ2-2 TRBV7-2 - TGTGCCAGCAGCCACGACCCCGGGACTAGCGGGAGGGCAGTCGGGGAGCTGTTTTTT CASSHDPGTSGRAVGELFF
- TRBJ2-2 TRBV28 many TGTGCCAGCAGTTTATTGGCAGGGGAGGGCGGGGAGCTGTTTTTT CASSLLAGEGGELFF
TRBD1 TRBJ2-2 TRBV2 - TGTGCCAGCAGTGAATTTCAGGGGGCTGGCACCGGGGAGCTGTTTTTT CASSEFQGAGTGELFF
TRBD2 TRBJ2-5 TRBV28 many TGTGCCAGCAGTTTAGCTAGCGGGAGTCCGGAGACCCAGTACTTC CASSLASGSPETQYF
- TRBJ1-5 TRBV30 - TGTGCCTGGAGTGCCACCCCCGGGAATCAGCCCCAGCATTTT CAWSATPGNQPQHF
- TRBJ1-4 TRBV3-1 few TGTGCCAGCTCTACTTACTCAGGGGAAAAACTGTTTTTT CASSTYSGEKLFF
- TRBJ1-4 TRBV12-3/TRBV12-4 many TGTGCCAGCAGTTTAGCGGGGGCCTTTGAAAAACTGTTTTTT CASSLAGAFEKLFF
- TRBJ1-5 TRBV6-1 many TGTGCCAGCAGTGACAGGGGCGGCAATCAGCCCCAGCATTTT CASSDRGGNQPQHF
TRBD2 TRBJ2-3 TRBV28 - TGTGCCAGCAACCCGGGGTTGCGGGAGGGGGATACGCAGTATTTT CASNPGLREGDTQYF
TRBD1 TRBJ1-5 TRBV19 - TGTGCCAGTAAAGACAGGGGGGAATGGAGCAATCAGCCCCAGCATTTT CASKDRGEWSNQPQHF
- TRBJ1-1 TRBV15 many TGTGCCACCAGCTCGCGCCCGGGGGGAGGCACTGAAGCTTTCTTT CATSSRPGGGTEAFF
- TRBJ1-5 TRBV7-8 many TGTGCCAGCAGTCAAAAGGGGTATCAGCCCCAGCATTTT CASSQKGYQPQHF
- TRBJ2-2 TRBV20-1 many TGCAGTGCCCGCGGGGGGACAGGGAATGGCGGGGAGCTGTTTTTT CSARGGTGNGGELFF
- TRBJ2-3 TRBV7-9 - TGTGCCAGCAGCCCCCGTTACGGAGCAGATACGCAGTATTTT CASSPRYGADTQYF
- TRBJ2-1 TRBV28 few TGTGCCAGCAGTCTAGCACATGAGCAGTTCTTC CASSLAHEQFF
- TRBJ1-1 TRBV27 - TGTGCCAGCAGTTCCCGGGACCCCTCCGGTGAAGCTTTCTTT CASSSRDPSGEAFF
- TRBJ1-2 TRBV27 - TGTGCCAGCAGTTTATCGAGGCTCAGTGGCTACACCTTC CASSLSRLSGYTF
TRBD1 TRBJ2-7 TRBV27 many TGTGCCAGCAGACGCATAGGGACAGGCCCGACCTACGAGCAGTACTTC CASRRIGTGPTYEQYF
- TRBJ2-7 TRBV9 few TGTGCCAGCAGCGTTAAGGGGGCGGGAGTCGGCGAGCAGTACTTC CASSVKGAGVGEQYF
TRBD2 TRBJ2-1 TRBV7-9 - TGTGCCAGCAGCCCAAACCCCGGACTAGCGAACACAGACTCCTACAATGAGCAGTTCTTC CASSPNPGLANTDSYNEQFF
TRBD1 TRBJ1-1 TRBV7-9 few TGTGCCAGCAGGCGACAGGGCGGACGACCTGAAGCTTTCTTT CASRRQGGRPEAFF
- TRBJ1-5 TRBV20-1 few TGCAGTGCTAGACCCACAGTAGGGCTAAATCAGCCCCAGCATTTT CSARPTVGLNQPQHF
TRBD2 TRBJ2-5 TRBV7-9 many TGTGCCAGCAGCTTAGGCCTAGCGGGAGCTCCCCAGTACTTC CASSLGLAGAPQYF
TRBD2 TRBJ2-1 TRBV7-6 - TGTGCCAGCAGCCTCTCGGCGGGAGAGGGGAATGAGCAGTTCTTC CASSLSAGEGNEQFF
- TRBJ2-2 TRBV5-1 - TGCGCCAGCAGCTTGGAAAGGGCAGGGAGCACCGGGGAGCTGTTTTTT CASSLERAGSTGELFF
- TRBJ2-5 TRBV19 - TGTGCCAGTAGTATGTTTTTGTTGTGGGGCAGGGACTACCAAGAGACCCAGTACTTC CASSMFLLWGRDYQETQYF
- TRBJ2-5 TRBV29-1 - TGCAGCGTGCCGGCTCGGTCCCAAGAGACCCAGTACTTC CSVPARSQETQYF
TRBD1 TRBJ1-3 TRBV27 many TGTGCCAGCAGTGGTCAGGGGGGATCTGGAAACACCATATATTTT CASSGQGGSGNTIYF
- TRBJ2-2 TRBV5-1 many TGCGCCAGCAGCTTGAGCAGGGGCACCGGGGAGCTGTTTTTT CASSLSRGTGELFF
TRBD1 TRBJ2-7 TRBV28 many TGTGCCAGCAGTTTTCAGGGAGTTTTACAGGGGGAGCAGTACTTC CASSFQGVLQGEQYF
TRBD2 TRBJ2-5 TRBV5-4 - TGTGCCAGCAGCTTGTACCCCACGGTCGGCGGGAGTAGGGTGACCCAGTACTTC CASSLYPTVGGSRVTQYF